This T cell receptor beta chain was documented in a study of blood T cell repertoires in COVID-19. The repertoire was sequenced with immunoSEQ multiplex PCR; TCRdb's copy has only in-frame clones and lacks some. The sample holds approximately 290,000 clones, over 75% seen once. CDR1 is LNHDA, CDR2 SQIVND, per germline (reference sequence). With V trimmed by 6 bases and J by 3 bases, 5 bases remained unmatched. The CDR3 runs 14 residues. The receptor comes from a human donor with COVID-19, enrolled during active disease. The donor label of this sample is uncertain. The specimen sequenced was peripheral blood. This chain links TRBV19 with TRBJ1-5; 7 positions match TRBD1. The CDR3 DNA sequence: TGTGCCAGTAGGTTGGGGACAGACAATCAGCCCCAGCATTTT. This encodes CASRLGTDNQPQHF.